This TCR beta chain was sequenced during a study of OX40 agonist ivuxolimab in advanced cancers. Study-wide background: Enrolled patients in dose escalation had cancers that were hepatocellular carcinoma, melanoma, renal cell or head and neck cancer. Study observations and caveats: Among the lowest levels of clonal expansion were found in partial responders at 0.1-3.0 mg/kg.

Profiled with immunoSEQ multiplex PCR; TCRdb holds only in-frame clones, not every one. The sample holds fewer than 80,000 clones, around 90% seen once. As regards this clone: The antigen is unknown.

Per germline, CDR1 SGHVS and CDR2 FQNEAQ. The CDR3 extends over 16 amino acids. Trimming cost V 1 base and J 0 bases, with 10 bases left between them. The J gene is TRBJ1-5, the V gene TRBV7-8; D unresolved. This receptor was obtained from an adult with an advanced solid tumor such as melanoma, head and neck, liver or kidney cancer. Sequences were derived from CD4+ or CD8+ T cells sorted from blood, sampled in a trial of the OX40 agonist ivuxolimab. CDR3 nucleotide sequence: TGTGCCAGCAGCTTAGGTGCCTCCTATAGCAATCAGCCCCAGCATTTT. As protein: CASSLGASYSNQPQHF.